This T cell receptor beta chain was sequenced during a study of CD8+CD57+ T cells in acquired aplastic anemia. General observations from the study: For CD8+ Simpson's diversity, patients and controls showed no significant difference.

V was trimmed by 0 bases and J by 1 base, leaving 9 bases between them. CDR1 is LGHDT and CDR2 is YNNKEL in the germline V gene (reference sequence). The CDR3 length is 15 residues. Genomic DNA constituted the template upon which TCR beta VDJ and CDR3 profiling was performed. One entry per CDR3 protein results from TCRdb running MiXCR on the reads. The data show 250,000 to 350,000 distinct CDR3 sequences, with around three fifths seen just once and 6.5% to 10% held by the top ten. This clonotype was recorded many times. The antigen remains unidentified. Sample: sorted CD4+, CD8+, or CD8+CD57+ T cells (not recorded which) from PBMCs. The TCR sequence derives from a human donor with severe aplastic anemia or a healthy control (not recorded which). V and J are TRBV3-1 and TRBJ1-2; unclear D gene. The CDR3 loop reads CASSQEVLSNYGYTF. CDR3 bases: TGTGCCAGCAGCCAAGAGGTACTCAGTAACTATGGCTACACCTTC.